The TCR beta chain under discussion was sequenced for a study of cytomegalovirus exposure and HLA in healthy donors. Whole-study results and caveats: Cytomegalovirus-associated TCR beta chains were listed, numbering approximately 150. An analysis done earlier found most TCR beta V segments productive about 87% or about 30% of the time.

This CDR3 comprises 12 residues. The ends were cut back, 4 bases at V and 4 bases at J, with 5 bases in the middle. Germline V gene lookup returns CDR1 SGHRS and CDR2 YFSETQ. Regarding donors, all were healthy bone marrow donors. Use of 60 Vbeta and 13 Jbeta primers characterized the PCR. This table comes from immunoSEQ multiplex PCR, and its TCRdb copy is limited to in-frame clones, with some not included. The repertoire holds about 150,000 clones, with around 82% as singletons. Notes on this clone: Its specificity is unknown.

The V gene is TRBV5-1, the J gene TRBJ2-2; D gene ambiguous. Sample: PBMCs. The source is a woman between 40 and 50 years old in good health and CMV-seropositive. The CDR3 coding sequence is TGCGCCAGCAGCCAACTCACCGGGGAGCTGTTTTTT. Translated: CASSQLTGELFF.